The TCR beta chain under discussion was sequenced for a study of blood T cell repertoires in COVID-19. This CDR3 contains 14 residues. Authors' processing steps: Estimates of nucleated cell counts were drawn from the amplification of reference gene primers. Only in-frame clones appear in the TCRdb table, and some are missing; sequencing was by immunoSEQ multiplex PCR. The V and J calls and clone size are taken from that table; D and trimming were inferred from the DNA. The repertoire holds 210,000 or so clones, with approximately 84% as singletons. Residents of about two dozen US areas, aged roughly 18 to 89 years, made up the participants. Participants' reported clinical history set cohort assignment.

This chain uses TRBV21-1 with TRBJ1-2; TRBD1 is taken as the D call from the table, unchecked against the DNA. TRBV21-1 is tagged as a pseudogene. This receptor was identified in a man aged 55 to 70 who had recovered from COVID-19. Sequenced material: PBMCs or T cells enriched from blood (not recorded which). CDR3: CASSEDRSNYGYTF. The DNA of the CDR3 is TGTGCCAGCAGCGAGGACAGGTCGAACTATGGCTACACCTTC.